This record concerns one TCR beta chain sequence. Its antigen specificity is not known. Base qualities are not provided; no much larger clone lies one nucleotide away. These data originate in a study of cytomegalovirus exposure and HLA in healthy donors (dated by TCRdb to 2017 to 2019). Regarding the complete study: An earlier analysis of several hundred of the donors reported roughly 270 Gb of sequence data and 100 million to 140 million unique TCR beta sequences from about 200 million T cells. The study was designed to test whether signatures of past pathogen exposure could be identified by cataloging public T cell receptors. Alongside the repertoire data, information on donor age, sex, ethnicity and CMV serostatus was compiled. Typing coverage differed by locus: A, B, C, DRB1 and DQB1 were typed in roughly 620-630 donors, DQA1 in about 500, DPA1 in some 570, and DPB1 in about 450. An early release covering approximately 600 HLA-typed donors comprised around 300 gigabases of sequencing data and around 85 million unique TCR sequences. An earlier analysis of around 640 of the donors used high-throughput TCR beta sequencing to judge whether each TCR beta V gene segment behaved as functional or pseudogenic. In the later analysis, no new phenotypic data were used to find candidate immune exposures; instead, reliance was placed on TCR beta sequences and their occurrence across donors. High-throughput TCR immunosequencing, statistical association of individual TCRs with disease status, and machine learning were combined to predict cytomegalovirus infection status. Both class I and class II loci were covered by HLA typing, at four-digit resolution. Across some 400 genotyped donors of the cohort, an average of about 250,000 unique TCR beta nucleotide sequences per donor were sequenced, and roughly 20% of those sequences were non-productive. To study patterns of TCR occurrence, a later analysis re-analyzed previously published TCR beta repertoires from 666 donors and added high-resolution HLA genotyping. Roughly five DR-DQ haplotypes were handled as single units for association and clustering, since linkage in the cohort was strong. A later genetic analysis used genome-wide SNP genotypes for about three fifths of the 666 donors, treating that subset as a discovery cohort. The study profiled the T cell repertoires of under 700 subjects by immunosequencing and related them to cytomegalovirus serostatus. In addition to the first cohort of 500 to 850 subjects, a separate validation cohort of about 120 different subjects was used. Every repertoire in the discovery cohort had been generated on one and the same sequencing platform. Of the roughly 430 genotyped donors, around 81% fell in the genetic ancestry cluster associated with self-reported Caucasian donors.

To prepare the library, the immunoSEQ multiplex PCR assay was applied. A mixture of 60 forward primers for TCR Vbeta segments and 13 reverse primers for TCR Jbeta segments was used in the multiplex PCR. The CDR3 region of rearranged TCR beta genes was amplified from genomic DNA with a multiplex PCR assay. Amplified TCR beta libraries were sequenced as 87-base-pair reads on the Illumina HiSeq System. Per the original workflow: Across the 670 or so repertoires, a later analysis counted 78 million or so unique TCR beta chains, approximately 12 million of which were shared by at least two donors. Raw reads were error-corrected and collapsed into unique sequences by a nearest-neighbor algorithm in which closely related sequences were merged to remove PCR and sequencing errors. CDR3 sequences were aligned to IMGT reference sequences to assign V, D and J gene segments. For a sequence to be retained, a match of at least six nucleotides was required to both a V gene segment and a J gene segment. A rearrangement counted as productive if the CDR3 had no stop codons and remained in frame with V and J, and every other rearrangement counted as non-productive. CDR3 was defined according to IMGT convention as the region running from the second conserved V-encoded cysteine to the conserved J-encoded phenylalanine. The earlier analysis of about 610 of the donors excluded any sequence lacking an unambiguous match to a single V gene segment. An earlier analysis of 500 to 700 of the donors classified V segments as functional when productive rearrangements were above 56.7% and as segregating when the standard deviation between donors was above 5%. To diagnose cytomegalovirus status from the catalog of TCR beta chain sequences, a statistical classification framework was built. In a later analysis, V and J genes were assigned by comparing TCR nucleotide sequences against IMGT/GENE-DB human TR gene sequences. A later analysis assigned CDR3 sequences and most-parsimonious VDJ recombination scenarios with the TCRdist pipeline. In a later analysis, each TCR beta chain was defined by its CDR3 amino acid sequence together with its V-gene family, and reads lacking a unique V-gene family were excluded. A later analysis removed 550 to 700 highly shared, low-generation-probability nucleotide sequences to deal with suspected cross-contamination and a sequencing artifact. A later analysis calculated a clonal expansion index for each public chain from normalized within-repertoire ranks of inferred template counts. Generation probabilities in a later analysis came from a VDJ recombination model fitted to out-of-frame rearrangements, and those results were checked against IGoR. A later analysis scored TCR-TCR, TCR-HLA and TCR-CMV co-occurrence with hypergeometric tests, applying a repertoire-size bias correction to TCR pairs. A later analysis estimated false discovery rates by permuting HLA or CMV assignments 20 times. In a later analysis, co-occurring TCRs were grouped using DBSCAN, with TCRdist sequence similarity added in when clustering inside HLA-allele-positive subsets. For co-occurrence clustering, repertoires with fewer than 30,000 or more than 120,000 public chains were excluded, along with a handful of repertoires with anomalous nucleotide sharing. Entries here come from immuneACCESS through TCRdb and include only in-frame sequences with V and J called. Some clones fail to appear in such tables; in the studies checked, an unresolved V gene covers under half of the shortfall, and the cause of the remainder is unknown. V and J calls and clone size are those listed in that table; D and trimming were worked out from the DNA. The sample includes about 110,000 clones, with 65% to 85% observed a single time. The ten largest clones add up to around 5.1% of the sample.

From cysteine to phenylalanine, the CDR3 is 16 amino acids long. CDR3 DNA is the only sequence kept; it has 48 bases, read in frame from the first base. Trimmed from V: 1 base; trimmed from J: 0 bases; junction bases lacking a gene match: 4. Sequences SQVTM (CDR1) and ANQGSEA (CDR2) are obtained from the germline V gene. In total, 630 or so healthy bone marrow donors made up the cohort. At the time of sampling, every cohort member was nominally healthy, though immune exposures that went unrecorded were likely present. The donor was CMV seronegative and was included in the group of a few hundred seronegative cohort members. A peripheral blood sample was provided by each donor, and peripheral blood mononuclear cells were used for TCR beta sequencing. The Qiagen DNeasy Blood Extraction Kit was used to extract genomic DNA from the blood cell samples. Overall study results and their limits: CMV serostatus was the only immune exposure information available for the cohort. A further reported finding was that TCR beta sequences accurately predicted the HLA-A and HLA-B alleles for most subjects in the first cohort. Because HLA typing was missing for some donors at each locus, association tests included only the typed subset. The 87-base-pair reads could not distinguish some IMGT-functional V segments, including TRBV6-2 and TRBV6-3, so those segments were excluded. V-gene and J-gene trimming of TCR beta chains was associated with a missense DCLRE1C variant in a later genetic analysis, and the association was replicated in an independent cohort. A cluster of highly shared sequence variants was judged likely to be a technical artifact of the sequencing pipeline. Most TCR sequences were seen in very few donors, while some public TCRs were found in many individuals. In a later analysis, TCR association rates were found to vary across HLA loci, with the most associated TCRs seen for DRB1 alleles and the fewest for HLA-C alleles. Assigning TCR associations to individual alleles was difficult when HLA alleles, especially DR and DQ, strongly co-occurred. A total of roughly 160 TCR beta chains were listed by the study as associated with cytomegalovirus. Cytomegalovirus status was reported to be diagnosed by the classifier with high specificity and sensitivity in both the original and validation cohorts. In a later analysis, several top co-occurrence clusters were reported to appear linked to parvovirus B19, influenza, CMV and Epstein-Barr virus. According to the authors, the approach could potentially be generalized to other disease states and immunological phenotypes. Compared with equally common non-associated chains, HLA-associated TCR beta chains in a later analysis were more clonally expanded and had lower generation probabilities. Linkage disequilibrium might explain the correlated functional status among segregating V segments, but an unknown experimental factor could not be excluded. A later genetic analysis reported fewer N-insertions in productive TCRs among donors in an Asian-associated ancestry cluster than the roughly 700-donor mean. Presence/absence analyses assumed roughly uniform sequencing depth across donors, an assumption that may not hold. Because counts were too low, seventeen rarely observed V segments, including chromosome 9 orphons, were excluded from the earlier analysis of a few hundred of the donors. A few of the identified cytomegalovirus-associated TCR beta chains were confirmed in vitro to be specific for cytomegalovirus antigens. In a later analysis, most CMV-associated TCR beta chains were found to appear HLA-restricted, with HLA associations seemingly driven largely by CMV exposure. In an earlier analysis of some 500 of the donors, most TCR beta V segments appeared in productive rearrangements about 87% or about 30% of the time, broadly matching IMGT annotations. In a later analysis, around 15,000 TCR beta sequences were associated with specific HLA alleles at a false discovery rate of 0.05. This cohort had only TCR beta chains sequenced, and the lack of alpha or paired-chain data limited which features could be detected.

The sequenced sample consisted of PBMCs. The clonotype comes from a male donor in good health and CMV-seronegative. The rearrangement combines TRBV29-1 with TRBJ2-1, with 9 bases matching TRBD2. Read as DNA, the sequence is TGCAGCGTTGAAGGGCTAGCGGGGAGCTCCTACAATGAGCAGTTCTTC. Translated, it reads CSVEGLAGSSYNEQFF.